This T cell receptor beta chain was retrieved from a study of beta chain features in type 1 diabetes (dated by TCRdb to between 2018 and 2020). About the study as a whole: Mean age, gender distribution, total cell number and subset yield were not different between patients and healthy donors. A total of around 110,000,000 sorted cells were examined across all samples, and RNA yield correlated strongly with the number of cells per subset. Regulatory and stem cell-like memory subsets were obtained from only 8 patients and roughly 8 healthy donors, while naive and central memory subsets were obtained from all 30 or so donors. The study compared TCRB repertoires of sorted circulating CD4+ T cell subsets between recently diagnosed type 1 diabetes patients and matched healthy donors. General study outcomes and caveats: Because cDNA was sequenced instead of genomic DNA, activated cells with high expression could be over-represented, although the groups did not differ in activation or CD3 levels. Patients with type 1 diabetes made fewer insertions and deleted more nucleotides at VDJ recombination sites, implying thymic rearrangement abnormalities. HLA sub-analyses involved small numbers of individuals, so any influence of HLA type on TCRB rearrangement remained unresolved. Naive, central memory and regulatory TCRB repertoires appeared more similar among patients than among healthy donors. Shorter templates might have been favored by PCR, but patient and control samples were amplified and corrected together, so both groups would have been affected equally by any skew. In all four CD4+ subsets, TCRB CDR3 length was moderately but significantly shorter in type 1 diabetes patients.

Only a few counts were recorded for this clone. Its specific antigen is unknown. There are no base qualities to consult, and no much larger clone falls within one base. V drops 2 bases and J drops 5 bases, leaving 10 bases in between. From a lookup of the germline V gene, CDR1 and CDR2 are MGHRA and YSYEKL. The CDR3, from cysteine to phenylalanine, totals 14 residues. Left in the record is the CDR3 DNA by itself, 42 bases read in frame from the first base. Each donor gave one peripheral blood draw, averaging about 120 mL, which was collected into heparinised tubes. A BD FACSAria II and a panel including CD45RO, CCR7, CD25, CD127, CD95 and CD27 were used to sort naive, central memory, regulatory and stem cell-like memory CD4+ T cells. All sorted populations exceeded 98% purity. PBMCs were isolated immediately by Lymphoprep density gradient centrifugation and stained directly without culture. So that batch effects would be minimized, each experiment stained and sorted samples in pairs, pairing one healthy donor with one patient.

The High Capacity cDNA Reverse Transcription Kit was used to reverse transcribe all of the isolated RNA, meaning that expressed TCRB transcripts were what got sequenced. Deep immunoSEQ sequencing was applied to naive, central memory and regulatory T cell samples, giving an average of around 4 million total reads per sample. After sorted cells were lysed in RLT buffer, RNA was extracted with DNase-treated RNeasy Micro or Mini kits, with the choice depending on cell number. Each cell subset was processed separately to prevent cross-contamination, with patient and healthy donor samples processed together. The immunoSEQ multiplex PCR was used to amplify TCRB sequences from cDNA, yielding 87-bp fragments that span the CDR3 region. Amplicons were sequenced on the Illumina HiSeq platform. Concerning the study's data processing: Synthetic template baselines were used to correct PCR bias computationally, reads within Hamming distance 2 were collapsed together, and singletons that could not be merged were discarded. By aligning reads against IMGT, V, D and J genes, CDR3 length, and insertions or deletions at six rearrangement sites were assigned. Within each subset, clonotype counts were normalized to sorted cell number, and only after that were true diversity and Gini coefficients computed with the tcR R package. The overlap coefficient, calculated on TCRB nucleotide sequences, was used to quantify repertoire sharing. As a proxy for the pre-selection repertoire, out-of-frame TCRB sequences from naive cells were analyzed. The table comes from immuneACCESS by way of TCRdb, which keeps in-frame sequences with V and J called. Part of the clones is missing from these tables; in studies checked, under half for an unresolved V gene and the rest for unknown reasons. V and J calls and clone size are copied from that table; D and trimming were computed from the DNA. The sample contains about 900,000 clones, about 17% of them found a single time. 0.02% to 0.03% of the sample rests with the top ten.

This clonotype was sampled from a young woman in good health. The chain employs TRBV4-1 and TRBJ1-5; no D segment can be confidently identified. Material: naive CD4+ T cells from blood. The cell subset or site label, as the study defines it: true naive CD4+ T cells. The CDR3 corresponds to CASSQNTVDQPQHF. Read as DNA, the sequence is TGCGCCAGCAGCCAAAATACAGTCGATCAGCCCCAGCATTTT.